This T cell receptor (beta chain) was sequenced in a study of blood T cell repertoires in COVID-19. Looking at the study overall: The United States, Italy and Spain supplied acute and convalescent COVID-19 samples. Sources were T cells, B-cell-depleted T cells, or PBMCs; the material itself was cDNA or gDNA.

Trimming took 1 base from V and 8 from J, leaving 8 bases between them. Germline CDR1 reads SGDLS; CDR2 reads YYNGEE. The CDR3 loop spans 12 amino acids. Data came from immunoSEQ multiplex PCR; TCRdb stores just in-frame clones and leaves some out. The table includes more than 350,000 clones, about 87% detected once. Individuals drawn from around 25 US areas were about 18 to 95 years old. Grouping used clinical history reported by participants in a survey and questionnaire. This receptor was taken from a woman between 45 and 65 years old who had recovered from COVID-19. The sample taken for sequencing was PBMCs or T cells enriched from blood (not recorded which). The chain recombines TRBV9 with TRBJ2-3; D is undetermined. CDR3 sequence reads: CASSVNGGTQYF. The CDR3 coding sequence is TGTGCCAGCAGCGTAAACGGTGGTACGCAGTATTTT.